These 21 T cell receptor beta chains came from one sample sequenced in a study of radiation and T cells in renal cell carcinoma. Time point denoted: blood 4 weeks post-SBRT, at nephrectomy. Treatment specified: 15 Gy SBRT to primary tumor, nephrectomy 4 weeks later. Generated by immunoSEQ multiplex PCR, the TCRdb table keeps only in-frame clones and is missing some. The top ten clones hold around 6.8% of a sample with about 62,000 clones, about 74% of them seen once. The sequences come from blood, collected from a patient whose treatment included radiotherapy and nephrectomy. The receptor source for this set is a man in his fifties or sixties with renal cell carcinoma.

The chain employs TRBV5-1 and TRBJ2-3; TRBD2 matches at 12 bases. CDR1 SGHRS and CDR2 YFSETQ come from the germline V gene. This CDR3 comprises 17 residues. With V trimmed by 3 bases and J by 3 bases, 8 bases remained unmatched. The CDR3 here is CASSSGTLAGGTDTQYF. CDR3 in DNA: TGCGCCAGCAGCTCTGGAACTCTAGCGGGAGGGACAGATACGCAGTATTTT.

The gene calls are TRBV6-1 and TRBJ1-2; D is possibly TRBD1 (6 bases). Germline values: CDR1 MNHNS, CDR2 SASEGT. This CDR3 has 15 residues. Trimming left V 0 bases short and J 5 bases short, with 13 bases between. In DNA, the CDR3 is TGTGCCAGCAGTGAAGCAGGGGGTCTTGGTTATGGCTACACCTTC. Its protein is CASSEAGGLGYGYTF.

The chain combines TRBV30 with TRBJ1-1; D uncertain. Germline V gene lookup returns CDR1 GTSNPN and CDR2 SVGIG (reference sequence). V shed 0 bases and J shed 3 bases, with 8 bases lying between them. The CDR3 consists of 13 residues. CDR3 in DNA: TGTGCCTGGAGTGTGTACGAGTACACTGAAGCTTTCTTT. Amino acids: CAWSVYEYTEAFF. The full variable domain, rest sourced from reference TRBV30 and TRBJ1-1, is SQTIHQWPATLVQPVGSPLSLECTVEGTSNPNLYWYRQAAGRGLQLLFYSVGIGQISSEVPQNLSASRPQDRQFILSSKKLLLSDSGFYLCAWSVYEYTEAFFGQGTRLTVV.

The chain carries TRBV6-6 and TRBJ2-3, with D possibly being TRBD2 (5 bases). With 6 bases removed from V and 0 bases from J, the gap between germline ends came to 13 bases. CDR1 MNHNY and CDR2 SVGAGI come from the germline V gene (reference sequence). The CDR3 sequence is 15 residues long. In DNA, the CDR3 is TGTGCCAGCAGCCTTACTAGGACGAGCACAGATACGCAGTATTTT. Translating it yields CASSLTRTSTDTQYF.

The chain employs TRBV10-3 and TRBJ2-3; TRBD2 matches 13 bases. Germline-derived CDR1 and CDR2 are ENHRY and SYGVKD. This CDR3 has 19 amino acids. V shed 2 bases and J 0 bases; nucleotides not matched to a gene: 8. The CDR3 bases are TGTGCCATCAGTGAGCCATGGACTAGCGGGAGTACTAGCACAGATACGCAGTATTTT. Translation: CAISEPWTSGSTSTDTQYF.

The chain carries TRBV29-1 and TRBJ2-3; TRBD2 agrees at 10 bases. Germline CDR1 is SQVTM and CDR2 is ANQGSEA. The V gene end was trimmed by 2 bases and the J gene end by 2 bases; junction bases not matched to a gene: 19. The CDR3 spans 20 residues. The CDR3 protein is CSVERRGARSLAGVTDTQYF. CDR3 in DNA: TGCAGCGTTGAAAGACGCGGGGCCAGGTCTCTAGCGGGAGTCACAGATACGCAGTATTTT.

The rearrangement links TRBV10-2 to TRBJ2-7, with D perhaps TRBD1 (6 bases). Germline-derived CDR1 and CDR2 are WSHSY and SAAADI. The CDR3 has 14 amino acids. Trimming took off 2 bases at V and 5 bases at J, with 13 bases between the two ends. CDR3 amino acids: CASSENRVIHEQYV. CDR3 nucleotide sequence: TGCGCCAGCAGTGAGAACAGGGTCATCCACGAGCAGTACGTC.

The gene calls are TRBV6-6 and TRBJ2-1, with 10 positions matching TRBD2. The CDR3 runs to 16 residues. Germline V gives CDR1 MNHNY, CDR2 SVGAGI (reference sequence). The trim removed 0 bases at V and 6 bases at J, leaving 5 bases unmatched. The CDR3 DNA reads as TGTGCCAGCAGTTACTCTCTAGCGGGAGAGTCCAATGAGCAGTTCTTC. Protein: CASSYSLAGESNEQFF.

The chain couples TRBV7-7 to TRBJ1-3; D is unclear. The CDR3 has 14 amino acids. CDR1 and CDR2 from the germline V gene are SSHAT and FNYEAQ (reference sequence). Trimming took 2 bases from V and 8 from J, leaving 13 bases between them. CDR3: CASSLLEGDDTIYF. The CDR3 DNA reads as TGTGCCAGCAGCTTATTAGAAGGAGATGACACCATATATTTT. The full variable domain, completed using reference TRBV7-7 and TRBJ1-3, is GAGVSQSPRYKVTKRGQDVTLRCDPISSHATLYWYQQALGQGPEFLTYFNYEAQPDKSGLPSDRFSAERPEGSISTLTIQRTEQRDSAMYRCASSLLEGDDTIYFGEGSWLTVV.

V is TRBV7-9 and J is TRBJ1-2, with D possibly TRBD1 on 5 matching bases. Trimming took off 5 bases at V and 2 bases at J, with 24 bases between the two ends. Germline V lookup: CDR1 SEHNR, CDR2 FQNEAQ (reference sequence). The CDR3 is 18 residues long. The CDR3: CASSELNAGDWANYGYTF. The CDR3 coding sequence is TGTGCCAGCAGCGAACTCAACGCCGGGGACTGGGCAAACTATGGCTACACCTTC.

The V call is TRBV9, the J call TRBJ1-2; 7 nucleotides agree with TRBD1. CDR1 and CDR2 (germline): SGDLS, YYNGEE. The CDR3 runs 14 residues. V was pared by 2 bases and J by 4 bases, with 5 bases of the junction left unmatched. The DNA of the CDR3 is TGTGCCAGCAGCGTCGACAGGGCGGGCTATGGCTACACCTTC. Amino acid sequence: CASSVDRAGYGYTF.

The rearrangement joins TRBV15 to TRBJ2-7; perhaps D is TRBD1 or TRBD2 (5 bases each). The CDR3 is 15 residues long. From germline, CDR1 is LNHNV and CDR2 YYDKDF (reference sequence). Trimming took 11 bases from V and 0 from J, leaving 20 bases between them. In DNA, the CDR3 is TGTGCCGCCGGGGTGACAGTTCAATTCTCCTACGAGCAGTACGTC. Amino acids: CAAGVTVQFSYEQYV.

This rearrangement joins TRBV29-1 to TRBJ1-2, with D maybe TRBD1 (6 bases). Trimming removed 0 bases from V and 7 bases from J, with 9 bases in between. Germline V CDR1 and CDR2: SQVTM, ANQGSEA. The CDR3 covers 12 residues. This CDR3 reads CSVEEGGGGYTF. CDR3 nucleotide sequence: TGCAGCGTTGAAGAAGGGGGAGGTGGCTACACCTTC.

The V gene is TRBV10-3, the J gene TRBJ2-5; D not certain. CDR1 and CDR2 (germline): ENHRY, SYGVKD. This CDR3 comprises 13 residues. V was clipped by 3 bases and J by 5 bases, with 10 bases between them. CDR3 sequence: CAISEGQEETQYF. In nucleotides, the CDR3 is TGTGCCATCAGTGAAGGTCAGGAGGAGACCCAGTACTTC.

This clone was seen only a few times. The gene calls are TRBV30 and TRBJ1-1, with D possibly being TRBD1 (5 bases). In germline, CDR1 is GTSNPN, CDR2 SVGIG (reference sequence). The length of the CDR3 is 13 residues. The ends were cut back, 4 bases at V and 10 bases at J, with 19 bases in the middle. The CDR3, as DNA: TGTGCCTGGACCTCAACCCTCAGGGTGGTAGCTTTCTTT. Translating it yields CAWTSTLRVVAFF. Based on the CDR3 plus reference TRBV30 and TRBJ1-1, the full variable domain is SQTIHQWPATLVQPVGSPLSLECTVEGTSNPNLYWYRQAAGRGLQLLFYSVGIGQISSEVPQNLSASRPQDRQFILSSKKLLLSDSGFYLCAWTSTLRVVAFFGQGTRLTVV.

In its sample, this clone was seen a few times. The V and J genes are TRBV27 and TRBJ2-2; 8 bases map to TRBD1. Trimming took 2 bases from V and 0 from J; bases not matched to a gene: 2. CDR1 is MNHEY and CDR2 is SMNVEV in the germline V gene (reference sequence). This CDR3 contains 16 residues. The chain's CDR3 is CASSLQGAANTGELFF. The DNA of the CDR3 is TGTGCCAGCAGTTTACAGGGGGCGGCGAACACCGGGGAGCTGTTTTTT.

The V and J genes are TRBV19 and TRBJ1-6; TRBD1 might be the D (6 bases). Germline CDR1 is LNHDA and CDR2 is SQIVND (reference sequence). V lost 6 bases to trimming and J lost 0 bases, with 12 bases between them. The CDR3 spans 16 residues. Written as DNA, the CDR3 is TGTGCCAGTAGCTCAAGAGGGGGCTCCTATAATTCACCCCTCCACTTT. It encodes CASSSRGGSYNSPLHF.

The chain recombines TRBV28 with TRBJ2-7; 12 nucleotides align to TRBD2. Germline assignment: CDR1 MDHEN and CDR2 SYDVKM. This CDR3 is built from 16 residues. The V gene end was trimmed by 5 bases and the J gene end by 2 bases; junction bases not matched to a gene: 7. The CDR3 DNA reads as TGTGCCAGCAGTCTCGGGAGGACTAGCGGGACCTACGAGCAGTACGTC. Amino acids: CASSLGRTSGTYEQYV.

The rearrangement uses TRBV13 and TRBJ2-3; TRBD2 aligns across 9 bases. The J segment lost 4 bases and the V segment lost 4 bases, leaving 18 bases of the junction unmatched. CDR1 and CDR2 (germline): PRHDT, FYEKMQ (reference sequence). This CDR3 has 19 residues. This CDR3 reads CASSSHLAGESPAPDTQYF. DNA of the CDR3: TGTGCCAGCAGCTCACACTTAGCGGGAGAATCCCCGGCCCCAGATACGCAGTATTTT.

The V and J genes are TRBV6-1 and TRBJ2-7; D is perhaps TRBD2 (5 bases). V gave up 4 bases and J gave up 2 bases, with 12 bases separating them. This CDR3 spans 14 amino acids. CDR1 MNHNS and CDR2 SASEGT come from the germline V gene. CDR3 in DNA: TGTGCCAGCAGTGTAGAGACCGGGACCTACGAGCAGTACTTC. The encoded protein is CASSVETGTYEQYF.

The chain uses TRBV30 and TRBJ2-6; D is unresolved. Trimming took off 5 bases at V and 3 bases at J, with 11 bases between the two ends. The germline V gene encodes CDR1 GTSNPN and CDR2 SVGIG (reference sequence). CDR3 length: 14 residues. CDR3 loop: CAWDRRIGANVLTF. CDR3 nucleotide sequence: TGTGCCTGGGACCGGCGGATTGGGGCCAACGTCCTGACTTTC.